This TCR beta chain stems from a study of T cells in Graves' hyperthyroidism and ophthalmopathy (dated 2019 in TCRdb). At the level of the whole study: Peripheral blood was sampled at the time of initial diagnosis, prior to any treatment. TCR V-J signatures able to tell the groups apart were searched for in a discovery cohort of approximately 95 patients, of whom 43 had Graves' ophthalmopathy and roughly 57 had stable Graves' hyperthyroidism. Prospective prediction of ophthalmopathy was tested in an independent validation cohort of 18 hyperthyroidism patients and some 17 patients who later progressed to ophthalmopathy. The roughly 100 discovery patients were randomly divided into training and test sets at a 7:3 ratio. The study also compared thyroid tissue and blood T-cell repertoires from several Graves' hyperthyroidism patients. After blood sampling, hyperthyroidism patients were treated with methimazole at a starting dose of 30 mg daily, and ophthalmopathy patients were treated with high-dose intravenous methylprednisolone. The paper reports TCR Vbeta CDR3 sequencing of 140 or so peripheral blood samples: approximately 41 ophthalmopathy, some 80 hyperthyroidism and around 17 progressor patients.

Stable Graves' hyperthyroidism was defined as the absence of progression to ophthalmopathy over 18 months of follow-up. Hyperthyroidism patients were newly diagnosed, with disease duration under 2 months, and aged 18 to 65 years. Any patient with an uncontrolled infection, another autoimmune disease, pregnancy or lactation was excluded. Diagnoses relied on clinical symptoms, serum thyroxine and TRAb, thyroid ultrasound and orbital computed tomography. PBMCs were isolated from 10 ml of fresh peripheral blood by Ficoll-Paque density gradient centrifugation. Total RNA was extracted with Trizol reagent, and quality was checked on an Agilent 2100 Bioanalyzer. The TCR beta CDR3 regions were amplified from the RNA transcripts. The first round of RT-PCR for the TCR CDR3 was performed with the HTBI primer set and the Qiagen OneStep RT-PCR kit. A second multiplex PCR round built the libraries, followed by size selection and purification. Libraries were sequenced paired-end with 100 bp reads on an Illumina HiSeq2000. As for how the authors treated the data: SOAPnuke was used to process the raw data, with reads discarded if the reads contained adapters or uncalled bases, had a mean Phred below 15, or lacked an exact constant-primer or identifier match. High-quality paired reads were merged with COPE v1.2.5, and unique nucleotide sequences were defined as clonotypes. MiTCR v1.1 was used to align the clonotypes against IMGT TRBV, TRBD and TRBJ reference segments. Only V-J combinations with frequency above 0.0001, covering 99% to 99.2% of repertoires, were analysed. The TCS score was defined as the ratio of F50 (clonal expansion) to E x V (chaos), calculated using BLOSUM62-based TCRdist between CDR3 peptides within each V-J. Welch's t-statistics and random forest reduced 500 to 650 V-J features to around 14, which were used in a naive Bayes classifier (R e1071). The raw public reads went through TCRdb reprocessing: fastp at Q25, MiXCR clone calling, in-frame beta chains kept. For every CDR3 protein sequence, its rows merge into one entry that carries the most common genes and DNA. TCRdb assigned the V and J calls; the authors' analysis was not used. This sample is represented by some 300,000 distinct CDR3 sequences; around 15% of them were singletons. The ten largest clones add up to 7.9% of the sample.

General findings and caveats noted by the study authors: Most expanded thyroid clonotypes (frequency above 0.001) were also detected in blood, suggesting blood repertoires may reflect thyroid immune responses. No statistical method was used to set the sample size in advance, and investigators knew the group allocation. In validation, the model predicted progression to ophthalmopathy with 65% to 71% sensitivity and 72% to 75% specificity, a median of about six months before onset. A model built on a 13 V-J signature distinguished ophthalmopathy from stable hyperthyroidism, reaching around 88% sensitivity and around 82% specificity in cross-validation and 80%/75% in testing.

A word on this clonotype: The target of this receptor is not known. No base qualities exist here, and no much larger clone lies one base off it.

The material sequenced was blood. This clonotype originated in a woman aged 40 to 50 with Graves' hyperthyroidism.

The CDR3 here reads CASSEGYTQYF. The nucleotides are TGTGCCAGCAGTGAAGGATATACGCAGTATTTT. The rearranged segments are TRBV2 and TRBJ2-3, with the D gene too uncertain to name. The junction shows trimming of 1 base on V and 7 bases on J, plus 3 bases between the germline ends. The germline V gene sets CDR1 to SNHLY and CDR2 to FYNNEI. Spanning cysteine to phenylalanine, the CDR3 consists of 11 amino acids. CDR3 DNA is the only sequence kept; it has 33 bases, read in frame from the first base.